The 13 T cell receptor beta chains presented below share a single source sample, sequenced in a study of blood T cells in healthy people across ages. A second roughly 6 to 12 cycle PCR used barcoded and J-beta primers. TCRdb fed the 5' RACE reads into MiXCR, producing one record per CDR3 protein. The data hold hundreds of thousands of distinct CDR3 sequences, with around 62% observed a single time. The specimen was blood. Receptors were obtained from a man younger than 45 in good health.

V and J are TRBV27 and TRBJ1-4; TRBD1 matches at 9 bases. The CDR3 extends over 14 amino acids. Germline V gives CDR1 MNHEY, CDR2 SMNVEV (reference sequence). V dropped 7 bases and J dropped 8; count of bases not matched to a gene: 8. The CDR3 sequence is CASNEQGAVEKLFF. The CDR3 nucleotides read TGTGCCAGCAATGAACAGGGGGCAGTCGAAAAACTGTTTTTT.

J is TRBJ2-5 and V is TRBV20-1; perhaps TRBD1 as D (6 bases). CDR3 length: 15 amino acids. CDR1 is DFQATT and CDR2 is SNEGSKA in the germline V gene (reference sequence). Trimming left V 7 bases short and J 11 bases short, with 29 bases between. CDR3 loop: CSVSVPGVRPDEQYF. In DNA, the CDR3 is TGCAGTGTTAGCGTTCCAGGGGTGCGCCCTGATGAGCAGTACTTC.

This chain joins TRBV6-1 and TRBJ2-7; perhaps TRBD2 as D (6 bases). The DNA end lines up better with TRBJ2-5; the J call may be wrong. The CDR3 runs 16 residues. In germline, CDR1 is MNHNS, CDR2 SASEGT. The CDR3 nucleotides read TGTGCCAGCAGTGCCGGGACTTGGGTCGGGGAGGAGACCCAGTACTTC. This translates into CASSAGTWVGEETQYF.

This chain uses TRBV7-9 with TRBJ2-5; 8 nucleotides line up with TRBD1. The CDR3 consists of 16 residues. Germline CDR1 is SEHNR and CDR2 is FQNEAQ (reference sequence). J was trimmed by 2 bases and V by 7 bases; bases with no gene match: 12. The CDR3 sequence is CASNSYRGALQETQYF. CDR3 sequence (DNA): TGTGCCAGCAACTCCTACAGGGGGGCTTTACAAGAGACCCAGTACTTC. The entire variable domain, with the rest obtained from reference TRBV7-9 and TRBJ2-5, is as follows: DTGVSQNPRHKITKRGQNVTFRCDPISEHNRLYWYRQTLGQGPEFLTYFQNEAQLEKSRLLSDRFSAERPKGSFSTLEIQRTEQGDSAMYLCASNSYRGALQETQYFGPGTRLLVL.

The V call is TRBV5-5, the J call TRBJ1-4; no firm D call. The ends were cut back, 4 bases at V and 8 bases at J, with 12 bases in the middle. CDR3 length: 13 residues. CDR1 is SGHKS and CDR2 is YYEKEE in the germline V gene (reference sequence). DNA for the CDR3: TGTGCCAGCAGCGGAAGGGTTGAGGAAAAACTGTTTTTT. As protein: CASSGRVEEKLFF.

Only a few counts were recorded for this clonotype. This chain connects TRBV7-2 to TRBJ2-5; 15 nucleotides agree with TRBD2. The CDR3 is made up of 15 amino acids. Germline V gives CDR1 SGHTA, CDR2 FQGNSA. After removal of 5 bases from V and 11 bases from J, the junction contained 9 bases not matched to a gene. The CDR3 region is CASSRTSGGGNEQYF. CDR3 DNA: TGTGCCAGCAGCCGGACTAGCGGGGGGGGTAATGAGCAGTACTTC.

This clonotype has a handful of counts. This CDR3 is CSASGPGQGRETQYF. CDR3 coding DNA: TGCAGTGCTAGTGGTCCGGGACAGGGGAGGGAGACCCAGTACTTC. The chain uses TRBV20-1 and TRBJ2-5; 10 nucleotides match TRBD1. There are 15 residues in the CDR3. Germline CDR1 DFQATT, CDR2 SNEGSKA (reference sequence). V dropped 3 bases and J dropped 5; count of bases not matched to a gene: 9.

The chain couples TRBV12-3 or TRBV12-4 to TRBJ2-4; the match to TRBD1 covers 7 bases. The J call may not be correct, given that the DNA end is closer to TRBJ2-5. The CDR3 is 14 residues long. CDR3 in amino acids: CASRGRQGQETQYF. The CDR3 bases are TGTGCCAGCAGGGGACGACAGGGACAAGAGACCCAGTACTTC.

This chain uses TRBV7-3 with TRBJ1-1; no definite D call. Trimming cost V 5 bases and J 5 bases, with 12 bases left between them. This CDR3 comprises 13 residues. Germline V CDR1 and CDR2: SGHTA, FQGTGA. Here the CDR3 reads CASSPQPGTEAFF. The DNA for the CDR3 is TGTGCCAGCAGCCCACAGCCCGGGACTGAAGCTTTCTTT.

Concerning this clonotype: The junction departs from germline at one end; a sequencing error may be responsible. The chain combines TRBV7-8 with TRBJ1-5; TRBD1 aligns across 9 bases. Germline V gene sequence: CDR1 SGHVS, CDR2 FQNEAQ. The CDR3 runs 15 residues. In DNA form, the CDR3 reads TGTGCCGGCAGGGCCGGGACAGGGAGGGGGCAGCCCCAGCATTTT. Translation: CAGRAGTGRGQPQHF.

V and J are TRBV2 and TRBJ2-7; TRBD1 might be the D (5 bases). V was cut by 3 bases and J by 7 bases, with 16 bases left in between. CDR1 SNHLY and CDR2 FYNNEI come from the germline V gene. The CDR3 is 14 residues long. The CDR3 nucleotides read TGTGCCAGCAGTGAGGGCAGGGAATTAGATGAGCAGTACTTC. As protein: CASSEGRELDEQYF. Complete variable domain (other parts from reference TRBV2 and TRBJ2-7): EPEVTQTPSHQVTQMGQEVILRCVPISNHLYFYWYRQILGQKVEFLVSFYNNEISEKSEIFDDQFSVERPDGSNFTLKIRSTKLEDSAMYFCASSEGRELDEQYFGPGTRLTVT.

The chain carries TRBV6-5 and TRBJ2-5; 8 bases are shared with TRBD1. Germline V CDR1 and CDR2: MNHEY, SVGAGI. CDR3 size: 15 residues. J was trimmed by 6 bases and V by 5 bases; bases with no gene match: 11. CDR3 sequence: CASSTQRQGAKTQYF. The CDR3 region has the DNA TGTGCCAGCAGTACACAACGTCAGGGGGCGAAGACCCAGTACTTC.

The chain uses TRBV7-2 and TRBJ2-1; TRBD1 agrees at 9 bases. Trimming at V came to 3 bases and at J to 9 bases, leaving 6 bases not matched to a gene. The CDR3 extends over 14 amino acids. Germline lookup yields CDR1 SGHTA and CDR2 FQGNSA. The CDR3 DNA sequence: TGTGCCAGCAGCTTGGGGACAGGGTGGGGTGAGCAGTTCTTC. This codes for CASSLGTGWGEQFF.